This T cell receptor (beta chain) was identified in a study of blood T cell repertoires in COVID-19. As for the study in general: Samples representing acute and convalescent COVID-19 were sourced from the United States, Italy and Spain. Nucleic acid was either cDNA or gDNA, and it came from T cells, B-cell-depleted T cells, or PBMCs.

In the original processing: The assay estimated nucleated cells by amplifying reference gene primers. The repertoire was sequenced with immunoSEQ multiplex PCR; TCRdb's copy has only in-frame clones and lacks some. V and J calls plus clone size are reproduced from that table; the DNA served to infer D and trimming. The sample lists about 140,000 clones, roughly 80% occurring once. Per germline, CDR1 SNHLY and CDR2 FYNNEI. The V end lost 7 bases, the J end lost 5 bases, and 14 bases lay between the germline ends. The CDR3 covers 13 residues. The chain uses TRBV2 and TRBJ2-5, with D uncertain. This sequence was found in a woman aged 80 or older in a cohort sampled during active or convalescent COVID-19. The source material was peripheral blood. In DNA form, the CDR3 reads TGTGCCAGCAACGGTGGGCAGCAGGAGACCCAGTACTTC. This sequence encodes CASNGGQQETQYF.